This TCR beta chain originates from a study of T cell responses to AZD1222 COVID-19 vaccine. Study findings and constraints: Recipients of AZD1222 seropositive at baseline numbered only 5 to 7.

Some clones are missing from TCRdb's copy, which holds only in-frame ones; the method was immunoSEQ multiplex PCR. The sample yields 160,000 or so clones, 92% seen once. In regard to this clone: What it binds is not known.

The sample consisted of peripheral blood, taken 28 days after the second AZD1222 dose. This TCR was sampled from an adult who received the AZD1222 COVID-19 vaccine.

As DNA, the CDR3 is TGCGCCAGCAGTAAGACTAGCGGGGGTTTAAATGAGCAGTTCTTC. Its protein product is CASSKTSGGLNEQFF. The chain uses TRBV10-2 and TRBJ2-1; 12 nucleotides agree with TRBD2. CDR1 and CDR2 from the germline V gene are WSHSY and SAAADI. The CDR3 runs to 15 residues. V lost 5 bases, J lost 7 bases, and 6 bases stayed unmatched.